Detailed here is one T cell receptor beta chain. Germline V gene sequence: CDR1 SGHAT, CDR2 FQNNGV. The V gene lost 4 bases and the J gene lost 4 bases, with 8 bases spanning the gap. This CDR3 comprises 13 residues. These data belong to a study of shared clonotypes between healthy human individuals. As for the study in general: A few men and a couple of women, aged 18 to 49, were donors. CD8 memory received one plate per donor, CD8 naive two, CD4 memory three and CD4 naive three.

Replicate sorted-subset PCRs were loaded with roughly 190 ng DNA, about 28,000 T cell genomes. TCRdb keeps only in-frame clones here, not all; method: immunoSEQ multiplex PCR. The sample holds nearly 1,000,000 clones, about 80% seen once. The gene calls are TRBV11-2 and TRBJ2-1; tentative D call: TRBD1 (5 bases). The clonotype was recovered from a young man in good health. The sample consisted of memory CD4+ T cells sorted from blood. Sample subset: CD45RA-negative fraction. The CDR3 loop is CASSYSGYNEQFF. The CDR3 DNA sequence: TGTGCCAGCAGCTACTCAGGGTACAATGAGCAGTTCTTC.